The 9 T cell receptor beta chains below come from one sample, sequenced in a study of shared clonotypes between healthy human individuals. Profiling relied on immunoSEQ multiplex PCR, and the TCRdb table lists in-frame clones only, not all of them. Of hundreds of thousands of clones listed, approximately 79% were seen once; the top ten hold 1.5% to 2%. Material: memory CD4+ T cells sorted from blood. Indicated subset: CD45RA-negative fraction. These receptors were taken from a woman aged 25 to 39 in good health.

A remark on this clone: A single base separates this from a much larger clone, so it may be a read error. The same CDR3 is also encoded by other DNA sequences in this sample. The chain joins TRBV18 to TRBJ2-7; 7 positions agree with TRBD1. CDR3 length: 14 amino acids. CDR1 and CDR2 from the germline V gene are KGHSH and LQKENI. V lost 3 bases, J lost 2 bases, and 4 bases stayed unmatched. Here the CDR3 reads CASSPRQGTYEQYF. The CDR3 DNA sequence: TGTGCCAGCTCACCCAGACAGGGAACCTACGAGCAGTACTTC.

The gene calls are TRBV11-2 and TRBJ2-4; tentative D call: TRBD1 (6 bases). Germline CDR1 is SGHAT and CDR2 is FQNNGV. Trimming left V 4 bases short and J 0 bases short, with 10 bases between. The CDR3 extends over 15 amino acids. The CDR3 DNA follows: TGTGCCAGCAGCTCGTCGGACAGAGCCAAAAACATTCAGTACTTC. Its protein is CASSSSDRAKNIQYF.

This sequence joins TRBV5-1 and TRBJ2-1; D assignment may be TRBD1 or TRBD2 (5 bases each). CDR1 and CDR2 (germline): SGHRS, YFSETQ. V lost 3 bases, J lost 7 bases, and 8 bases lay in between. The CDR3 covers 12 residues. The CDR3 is CASSWDLNEQFF. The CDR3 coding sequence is TGCGCCAGCAGCTGGGACCTTAATGAGCAGTTCTTC.

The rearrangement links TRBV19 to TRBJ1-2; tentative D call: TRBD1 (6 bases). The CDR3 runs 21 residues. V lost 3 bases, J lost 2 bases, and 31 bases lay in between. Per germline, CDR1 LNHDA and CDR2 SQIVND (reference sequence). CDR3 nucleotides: TGTGCCAGTAGTATTACCGATCACCCCCCCAAAGGACAGTCCCTAAACTATGGCTACACCTTC. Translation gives CASSITDHPPKGQSLNYGYTF. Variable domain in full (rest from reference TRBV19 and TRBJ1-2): DGGITQSPKYLFRKEGQNVTLSCEQNLNHDAMYWYRQDPGQGLRLIYYSQIVNDFQKGDIAEGYSVSREKKESFPLTVTSAQKNPTAFYLCASSITDHPPKGQSLNYGYTFGSGTRLTVV.

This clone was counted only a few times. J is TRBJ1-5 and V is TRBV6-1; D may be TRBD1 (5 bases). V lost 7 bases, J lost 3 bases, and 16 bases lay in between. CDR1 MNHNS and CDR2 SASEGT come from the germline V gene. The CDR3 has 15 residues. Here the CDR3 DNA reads TGTGCCAGCATTCTATCCGCAGGGATCAATCAGCCCCAGCATTTT. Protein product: CASILSAGINQPQHF.

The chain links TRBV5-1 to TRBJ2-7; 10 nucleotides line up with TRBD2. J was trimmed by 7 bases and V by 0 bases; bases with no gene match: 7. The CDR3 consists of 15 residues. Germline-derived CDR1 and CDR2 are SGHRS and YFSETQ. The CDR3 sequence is CASSLDLAGVGEQYF. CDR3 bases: TGCGCCAGCAGCTTGGATCTAGCGGGAGTAGGGGAGCAGTACTTC.

The CDR3 region is CASRTLYEQYF. The DNA of the CDR3 is TGTGCCAGCAGGACTTTATACGAGCAGTACTTC. V usage is TRBV27 and J usage is TRBJ2-7; unclear D gene. CDR1 and CDR2 (germline): MNHEY, SMNVEV (reference sequence). The CDR3 consists of 11 residues. Deletions cut 6 bases from V and 4 bases from J, with 7 bases between.

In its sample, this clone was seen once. This CDR3 reads CASRPPNLNTEAFF. CDR3 nucleotides: TGCGCCAGCAGACCCCCGAACCTGAACACTGAAGCTTTCTTT. J is TRBJ1-1 and V is TRBV10-2; D gene unclear. This CDR3 is built from 14 residues. Germline lookup yields CDR1 WSHSY and CDR2 SAAADI. Trimming shortened V by 6 bases and J by 0 bases, and 11 bases separated the two germline ends.

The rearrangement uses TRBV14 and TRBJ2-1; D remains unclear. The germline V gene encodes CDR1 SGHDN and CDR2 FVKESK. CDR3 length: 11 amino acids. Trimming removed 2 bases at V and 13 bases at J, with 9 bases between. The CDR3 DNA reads TGTGCCAGCAGCCAAAACGAGCGCCAGTTCTTC. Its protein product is CASSQNERQFF.